This T cell receptor beta chain was retrieved from a study of blood T cells in healthy people across ages. PCR was performed a second time for 7 to 11 cycles using a sample-barcoded 5' primer and a J-beta primer mix. TCRdb itself ran the 5' RACE reads through MiXCR, one entry per CDR3 protein. In the table there are around 780,000 distinct CDR3 sequences, 20% to 30% of which are singletons. The CDR3 is made up of 17 amino acids. Trimming cost V 5 bases and J 0 bases; bases outside gene matches: 8. From germline, CDR1 is SGHRS and CDR2 YFSETQ. Separately, the same data were catalogued under a study of T cells of mothers and their children.

The chain carries TRBV5-1 and TRBJ2-2, with 9 bases aligning to TRBD2. This receptor was obtained from a boy aged 5-17 years in good health. Sequencing input: blood. The CDR3, as DNA: TGCGCCAGCAGGGAACCGGCTAGCGGGACGAACACCGGGGAGCTGTTTTTT. This codes for CASREPASGTNTGELFF.